Shown below are 4 T cell receptor beta chains from a single sample sequenced in a study of blood T cells in healthy people across ages. Alongside a J-beta primer mix, a sample-barcoded 5' primer served in a second PCR lasting about 7 to 12 cycles. TCRdb reprocessed the 5' RACE reads with MiXCR, giving one entry per CDR3 protein. This sample has roughly 700,000 distinct CDR3 sequences; 45% to 50% occur once, and the top ten carry under 35%. The sequenced material came from blood. These receptors were taken from a woman aged 60-70 years in good health.

Worth noting for this clonotype: At one of its ends the junction is not consistent with the germline gene, which may arise from a read error. This chain links TRBV29-1 with TRBJ1-2; D remains unclear. Per germline, CDR1 SQVTM and CDR2 ANQGSEA. This CDR3 is built from 14 residues. The CDR3, as DNA: TGCAGCGTTGAAGAAACTTCGGGGTTCTATGACTACACCTTC. This codes for CSVEETSGFYDYTF.

The J gene is TRBJ2-7, the V gene TRBV7-8; 16 bases align to TRBD2. J gave up 2 bases and V 1 base, and 5 bases lay outside the gene matches. CDR1 is SGHVS and CDR2 is FQNEAQ in the germline V gene. The CDR3 runs to 18 residues. The CDR3 spells CASSLDTGTSGRAYEQYF. CDR3 coding DNA: TGTGCCAGCAGCTTAGATACCGGGACTAGCGGGAGGGCCTACGAGCAGTACTTC.

CDR3 sequence: CASSVEGGGATQYF. The CDR3 DNA sequence: TGTGCCAGCAGCGTAGAAGGGGGGGGCGCTACGCAGTATTTT. The V and J genes are TRBV9 and TRBJ2-3, with D possibly TRBD2 on 7 matching bases. The germline V and J ends were trimmed by 0 bases and 8 bases, with 13 bases remaining between them. This CDR3 is 14 amino acids long. CDR1 and CDR2 from the germline V gene are SGDLS and YYNGEE.

The rearrangement joins TRBV15 to TRBJ1-1; D unclear. Per germline, CDR1 LNHNV and CDR2 YYDKDF (reference sequence). The V end was cut by 3 bases, the J end by 4 bases, with 6 bases between. There are 12 residues in the CDR3. CDR3 in amino acids: CATSSISTEAFF. The CDR3 DNA sequence: TGTGCCACCAGCAGCATTAGCACTGAAGCTTTCTTT. Together with reference TRBV15 and TRBJ1-1, the CDR3 gives the full variable domain: DAMVIQNPRYQVTQFGKPVTLSCSQTLNHNVMYWYQQKSSQAPKLLFHYYDKDFNNEADTPDNFQSRRPNTSFCFLDIRSPGLGDTAMYLCATSSISTEAFFGQGTRLTVV.